This TCR beta chain was identified during a study of blood T cell repertoires in COVID-19. About the study: The origin of the acute and convalescent COVID-19 samples was the United States, Italy and Spain.

As originally analysed: Estimation of nucleated cell counts was performed using reference gene primer amplification. Profiled with immunoSEQ multiplex PCR; TCRdb holds only in-frame clones, not every one. V, J and clone size reflect that table, while D and trimming were determined from the DNA. The sample includes over 130,000 clones, over 80% of them seen just once. The ends were cut back, 4 bases at V and 0 bases at J, with 10 bases in the middle. This CDR3 contains 16 residues. CDR1 is SGHVS and CDR2 is FQNEAQ in the germline V gene. Sequences were obtained from peripheral blood. The rearrangement joins TRBV7-8 to TRBJ2-6; a possible D gene is TRBD1 (6 bases). The receptor comes from a man aged 25-45 years with COVID-19, enrolled during active disease. As DNA, the CDR3 is TGTGCCAGCAGCTCCCGGACAGCCTCTGGGGCCAACGTCCTGACTTTC. Translated: CASSSRTASGANVLTF.